One sample yielded the 5 T cell receptor beta chains listed below, sequenced in a study of OX40 agonist ivuxolimab in advanced cancers. Sequenced by immunoSEQ multiplex PCR; TCRdb stores in-frame clones only, minus some. The table shows roughly 68,000 clones, with roughly 90% occurring only once. Sequencing used CD4+ or CD8+ T cells sorted from blood, obtained in a trial of the OX40 agonist ivuxolimab. The receptors originated from an adult with an advanced solid tumor such as melanoma, head and neck, liver or kidney cancer.

The chain employs TRBV4-2 and TRBJ2-5; D uncertain. Trimming took off 1 base at V and 0 bases at J, with 6 bases between the two ends. There are 14 residues in the CDR3. Germline-derived CDR1 and CDR2 are LGHNA and YNFKEQ. CDR3 loop: CASSQASDQETQYF. The CDR3 coding sequence is TGTGCCAGCAGCCAAGCGTCCGACCAAGAGACCCAGTACTTC.

This chain links TRBV7-3 with TRBJ2-7; 9 bases are a match to TRBD2. The V and J ends lost 5 bases and 3 bases, in that order; junction bases with no gene match: 11. The CDR3 sequence is 16 residues long. Germline V CDR1 and CDR2: SGHTA, FQGTGA. The CDR3 region has the DNA TGTGCCAGCAGCCAGGGGGGCCTAGCGGGAAACTACGAGCAGTACTTC. Residues: CASSQGGLAGNYEQYF.

The J gene is TRBJ2-5, the V gene TRBV5-1; 8 nucleotides match TRBD1. This CDR3 is 17 amino acids long. V lost 0 bases, J lost 5 bases, and 12 bases stayed unmatched. CDR1 is SGHRS, CDR2 YFSETQ, per germline. CDR3 protein: CASSLAKDRATRETQYF. The CDR3 nucleotides are TGCGCCAGCAGCTTGGCCAAGGACAGGGCTACGCGGGAGACCCAGTACTTC. Using reference TRBV5-1 and TRBJ2-5 for the parts outside the CDR3, the full variable domain is KAGVTQTPRYLIKTRGQQVTLSCSPISGHRSVSWYQQTPGQGLQFLFEYFSETQRNKGNFPGRFSGRQFSNSRSEMNVSTLELGDSALYLCASSLAKDRATRETQYFGPGTRLLVL.

The V gene is TRBV1, the J gene TRBJ1-2; the table calls TRBD1, which could not be checked here. TRBV1 is noted as a pseudogene. The CDR3 totals 13 residues. The CDR3 loop is CTSSRVGRAGYTF. CDR3 DNA sequence: TGCACCAGCAGCCGAGTGGGCAGGGCAGGCTACACCTTC.

The genes are TRBV6-4 and TRBJ1-5, with D possibly being TRBD1 (6 bases). CDR1 and CDR2 (germline): MRHNA, SNTAGT. The V and J ends lost 3 bases and 3 bases respectively, with 6 bases between them. The CDR3 is 13 amino acids. This CDR3 is CASSEGHNQPQHF. The CDR3 DNA sequence: TGTGCCAGCAGTGAGGGACACAATCAGCCCCAGCATTTT.